This T cell receptor beta chain was documented in a study of blood T cells in healthy people across ages. It was with a sample-barcoded 5' primer and a J-beta primer mix that a second PCR of roughly 7 to 12 cycles was run. Each single sample gave us at least 3 million CDR3-containing paired-end reads. TCRdb processed the 5' RACE reads anew with MiXCR; each CDR3 protein has one entry. The sample includes 1.5 million to 2 million distinct CDR3 sequences, 28% of them seen just once. On this clonotype itself: Its antigen is still unknown.

Study results and caveats: Roughly linear age-related decline in beta diversity appeared, significant by age around 38. When one million T cells were used, diversity estimates were thought to be underestimates.

Germline V CDR1 and CDR2: MNHNS, SASEGT. V lost 4 bases, J lost 5 bases, and 13 bases lay in between. The CDR3 spans 14 residues. Material: blood. The TCR originated in a woman in her 30s in good health. The chain couples TRBV6-1 to TRBJ2-3; D might be TRBD1 or TRBD2, each matching 7 bases. The CDR3 nucleotides read TGTGCCAGCAGTGCAGGGGGAGGGGAAGATACGCAGTATTTT. It codes for CASSAGGGEDTQYF.